This T cell receptor (beta chain) came from a study of CD8+CD57+ T cells in acquired aplastic anemia. Study as a whole: Yields of DNA that came from sorted CD4+ and CD8+ cells averaged 3.2 ug.

Patients included in sequencing had previously demonstrated CD8+CD57+ cell expansion by flow cytometry. Genomic DNA served as template for TCR beta VDJ and CDR3 profiling. Each CDR3 protein gets one entry after TCRdb re-called the reads with MiXCR. This sample carries about 190,000 distinct CDR3 sequences, 48% of them seen once, and the ten largest clones take 8.5% to 10%. Material: sorted CD4+, CD8+, or CD8+CD57+ T cells (not recorded which) from PBMCs. This receptor was obtained from a human donor with aplastic anemia.

DNA for the CDR3: TGTGCTAGGGGTCTTCGGGGACAGTATAATGAAAAACTGTTTTTT. Translated, it gives CARGLRGQYNEKLFF. The rearrangement uses TRBV11-1 and TRBJ1-4; 7 bases map to TRBD1. CDR1 and CDR2 from the germline V gene are SGHAT and FQDESV (reference sequence). The CDR3 totals 15 residues.